This TCR beta chain was captured in a study of OX40 agonist ivuxolimab in advanced cancers. With autoimmune disease history or systemic immunosuppression, patients were excluded. Some clones are missing from TCRdb's copy, which holds only in-frame ones; the method was immunoSEQ multiplex PCR. The top ten hold 8.4% of the sample, which has around 85,000 clones, under 95% seen once. The CDR3 runs to 13 residues. The V gene lost 1 base and the J gene lost 6 bases, with 6 bases spanning the gap. Per the germline V gene, CDR1 is SGHNT and CDR2 is YENEEA. The sequencing here drew on CD4+ or CD8+ T cells sorted from blood, taken in a trial of the OX40 agonist ivuxolimab. The clonotype originates from an adult with an advanced solid tumor such as melanoma, head and neck, liver or kidney cancer. The rearrangement uses TRBV11-3 and TRBJ2-2, with D uncertain. CDR3 sequence: CASSLGSAGELFF. CDR3 in DNA: TGTGCCAGCAGCTTAGGGTCAGCCGGGGAGCTGTTTTTT. The variable domain in full, with the rest retrieved from reference TRBV11-3 and TRBJ2-2, is EAGVVQSPRYKIIEKKQPVAFWCNPISGHNTLYWYLQNLGQGPELLIRYENEEAVDDSQLPKDRFSAERLKGVDSTLKIQPAELGDSAVYLCASSLGSAGELFFGEGSRLTVL.